A single sample gave rise to the 22 T cell receptor beta chains below, sequenced in a study of neurological immune-mediated disorders. TCRdb passed the 5' RACE reads through MiXCR, listing each CDR3 protein once. The data contain more than 15,000 distinct CDR3 sequences, about 10% of them singletons. What was sequenced was CD8+ T cells from blood. These receptors were collected from a woman between 45 and 60 years old in good health.

This clonotype occurred many times. The chain employs TRBV7-8 and TRBJ2-7; no reliable D call. Trimming stripped 5 bases from V and 3 bases from J, with 8 bases between. Germline V CDR1 and CDR2: SGHVS, FQNEAQ. The CDR3 sequence is 12 residues long. As DNA, the CDR3 is TGTGCCAGCAGCGTTGGAAGCTACGAGCAGTACTTC. Protein: CASSVGSYEQYF.

This clonotype came up many times. The CDR3 sequence: CASSLARQRNTGELFF. DNA of the CDR3: TGTGCCAGCAGCTTGGCGAGACAGAGGAACACCGGGGAGCTGTTTTTT. The chain links TRBV5-5 to TRBJ2-2; D might be TRBD1 (5 bases). Germline CDR1 SGHKS, CDR2 YYEKEE (reference sequence). The V end was cut by 0 bases, the J end by 1 base, with 10 bases between. The CDR3 has 16 amino acids.

Many counts were recorded for this clonotype. The chain recombines TRBV20-1 with TRBJ2-3; D may be TRBD1 (5 bases). V was cut by 0 bases and J by 0 bases, with 13 bases left in between. The CDR3 is 16 residues long. Germline CDR1 is DFQATT and CDR2 is SNEGSKA (reference sequence). In DNA form, the CDR3 reads TGCAGTGCTAGAGATTATAGGGGCCCTAGCACAGATACGCAGTATTTT. It encodes CSARDYRGPSTDTQYF.

In its sample, this clonotype was seen many times. V usage is TRBV20-1 and J usage is TRBJ2-1, with 8 bases fitting TRBD2. The CDR3 sequence is 13 residues long. The germline gives CDR1 DFQATT, CDR2 SNEGSKA (reference sequence). J lost 3 bases, V lost 6 bases, and 4 bases had no gene match. The CDR3 here is CSAGGEIYNEQFF. CDR3 nucleotides: TGCAGTGCCGGGGGGGAAATCTACAATGAGCAGTTCTTC.

This clonotype was recorded many times. The rearrangement joins TRBV6-2 or TRBV6-3 to TRBJ2-1; 14 nucleotides line up with TRBD2. This CDR3 comprises 15 residues. V was pared by 2 bases and J by 9 bases, with 3 bases of the junction left unmatched. From germline, CDR1 is MNHEY and CDR2 SVGEGT. The DNA for the CDR3 is TGTGCCAGCAGTTACGGGACTAGCGGGAGAGGTGAGCAGTTCTTC. Translating it yields CASSYGTSGRGEQFF.

This clonotype was seen ten or more times. V and J are TRBV9 and TRBJ2-7; D is perhaps TRBD1 or TRBD2 (5 bases each). V was clipped by 6 bases and J by 3 bases, with 19 bases between them. The CDR3 extends over 15 amino acids. Germline V CDR1 and CDR2: SGDLS, YYNGEE. The DNA of the CDR3 is TGTGCCAGCACCACGTCGTGGGGGACGCTCTACGAGCAGTACTTC. Protein sequence: CASTTSWGTLYEQYF.

This clonotype occurred many times. CDR3 sequence: CSVEDKGSGGAGTGELFF. CDR3 coding DNA: TGCAGCGTTGAAGATAAGGGTAGCGGGGGGGCGGGAACCGGGGAGCTGTTTTTT. The rearrangement joins TRBV29-1 to TRBJ2-2; 11 nucleotides agree with TRBD2. J was trimmed by 5 bases and V by 0 bases; bases with no gene match: 11. The CDR3 spans 18 residues. The germline V gene encodes CDR1 SQVTM and CDR2 ANQGSEA.

The rearrangement links TRBV28 to TRBJ2-1, with 7 bases lining up with TRBD1. This CDR3 has 16 amino acids. From germline, CDR1 is MDHEN and CDR2 SYDVKM. CDR3 DNA: TGTGCAAGAAGTCCCCCGGGACAGAGCTCCTACAATGAGCAGTTCTTC. It codes for CARSPPGQSSYNEQFF.

This clonotype occurred many times. V is TRBV5-1 and J is TRBJ2-7; 12 positions agree with TRBD2. V lost 0 bases and J lost 2; bases outside the gene matches: 9. This CDR3 region has 18 residues. Germline V gives CDR1 SGHRS, CDR2 YFSETQ. The DNA for the CDR3 is TGCGCCAGCAGCTTGGTGGGACTAGCGGGCCCCCGGCCCTACGAGCAGTACTTC. It encodes CASSLVGLAGPRPYEQYF.

This clonotype was observed at least ten times. J is TRBJ2-1 and V is TRBV6-1; TRBD2 agrees at 11 bases. CDR1 MNHNS and CDR2 SASEGT come from the germline V gene. The CDR3 length is 14 residues. V was clipped by 0 bases and J by 10 bases; unmatched bases: 2. The CDR3 DNA reads TGTGCCAGCAGTGAAGCTAGACTAGCGGGGGAGCAGTTCTTC. It specifies CASSEARLAGEQFF.

This clonotype is deemed medium-sized. The chain carries TRBV4-1 and TRBJ2-1, with 8 positions matching TRBD2. Germline trimming cut 3 bases from V and 4 bases from J; bases unmatched to any gene: 8. Germline V CDR1 and CDR2: MGHRA, YSYEKL. This CDR3 has 16 amino acids. The CDR3 is CASSQWTGGPYNEQFF. CDR3 DNA sequence: TGCGCCAGCAGCCAGTGGACGGGAGGGCCGTACAATGAGCAGTTCTTC.

By sample fraction, this clonotype is medium-sized. The CDR3, as DNA: TGTGCCAGCAGGACTACTAGCGGGGAGCGTGTATTCTTC. Protein: CASRTTSGERVFF. This chain joins TRBV7-2 and TRBJ2-1; 10 bases are a match to TRBD2. The CDR3 consists of 13 residues. V trimming: 6 bases; J trimming: 16 bases; junction bases outside the gene matches: 12. Germline V gives CDR1 SGHTA, CDR2 FQGNSA.

The chain joins TRBV4-2 to TRBJ2-1; 9 bases are a match to TRBD2. CDR3 length: 15 residues. V shed 1 base, J shed 6 bases, and the junction held 4 bases outside the gene matches. Germline CDR1 reads LGHNA; CDR2 reads YNFKEQ. The CDR3 protein is CASSQGGTSLNEQFF. The CDR3 DNA follows: TGTGCCAGCAGCCAAGGTGGGACTAGCCTCAATGAGCAGTTCTTC.

This clonotype has a count of ten or more. The chain uses TRBV28 and TRBJ1-4, with D tentatively TRBD1 (6 bases). With 2 bases removed from V and 8 bases from J, the gap between germline ends came to 9 bases. Germline values: CDR1 MDHEN, CDR2 SYDVKM. The CDR3 has 13 residues. DNA of the CDR3: TGTGCCAGCAGTTTACTAGGGACAGAAAAACTGTTTTTT. Translated: CASSLLGTEKLFF. Variable domain in full (rest from reference TRBV28 and TRBJ1-4): DVKVTQSSRYLVKRTGEKVFLECVQDMDHENMFWYRQDPGLGLRLIYFSYDVKMKEKGDIPEGYSVSREKKERFSLILESASTNQTSMYLCASSLLGTEKLFFGSGTQLSVL.

This clonotype came up many times. V usage is TRBV10-3 and J usage is TRBJ2-1, with 8 bases identical to TRBD2. V gave up 10 bases and J gave up 7 bases; unmatched junction bases: 12. CDR3 length: 14 residues. CDR1 is ENHRY and CDR2 is SYGVKD in the germline V gene. The CDR3 DNA reads TGTGCCACAAACCACCCGGGAGGGCCTAATGAGCAGTTCTTC. It is translated as CATNHPGGPNEQFF.

This clonotype appeared many times. The chain uses TRBV20-1 and TRBJ2-1; 11 bases line up with TRBD1. The V segment lost 5 bases and the J segment 3 bases; nucleotides outside the gene matches: 6. Germline assignment: CDR1 DFQATT and CDR2 SNEGSKA (reference sequence). CDR3 length equals 15 residues. CDR3 nucleotide sequence: TGCAGTGCTGTGGACAGGGGGCGCGTCTACAATGAGCAGTTCTTC. This codes for CSAVDRGRVYNEQFF.

Ten or more counts support this clonotype. V usage is TRBV12-3 or TRBV12-4 and J usage is TRBJ1-1; no clear D gene. V was cut by 7 bases and J by 0 bases, with 15 bases left in between. There are 15 residues in the CDR3. DNA for the CDR3: TGTGCCAGCAAACCCCCCGGGGTCATGAACACTGAAGCTTTCTTT. Its protein product is CASKPPGVMNTEAFF.

This clonotype appeared many times. This chain uses TRBV20-1 with TRBJ2-7, with TRBD1 as a possible D gene (5 bases). V was clipped by 0 bases and J by 3 bases, with 6 bases between them. Germline-derived CDR1 and CDR2 are DFQATT and SNEGSKA (reference sequence). The CDR3 is 12 residues long. CDR3 region: CSARDQGYEQYF. The CDR3 DNA reads as TGCAGTGCTAGAGATCAGGGCTACGAGCAGTACTTC.

In this sample, this clonotype turned up many times. The chain has TRBV9 and TRBJ2-3; D possibly corresponds to TRBD1 (6 bases). Germline V gene lookup returns CDR1 SGDLS and CDR2 YYNGEE. V was cut by 1 base and J by 0 bases, with 15 bases left in between. CDR3 length equals 17 residues. The DNA of the CDR3 is TGTGCCAGCAGCGTATGGTCGGGGACATATAGCACAGATACGCAGTATTTT. It codes for CASSVWSGTYSTDTQYF.

This clonotype was counted ten times or more. The chain uses TRBV15 and TRBJ2-7; weak D call: TRBD1 (6 bases). The germline V gene encodes CDR1 LNHNV and CDR2 YYDKDF (reference sequence). Trimming took off 8 bases at V and 2 bases at J, with 13 bases between the two ends. This CDR3 is built from 13 residues. The CDR3 sequence: CATESAGAYEQYF. Here the CDR3 DNA reads TGTGCCACCGAGAGTGCAGGGGCCTACGAGCAGTACTTC. The complete variable domain, with remaining parts taken from reference TRBV15 and TRBJ2-7, reads DAMVIQNPRYQVTQFGKPVTLSCSQTLNHNVMYWYQQKSSQAPKLLFHYYDKDFNNEADTPDNFQSRRPNTSFCFLDIRSPGLGDTAMYLCATESAGAYEQYFGPGTRLTVT.

This clonotype has at least ten counts. The chain is built from TRBV6-2 or TRBV6-3 and TRBJ2-2, with TRBD2 matching 13 bases. The germline gives CDR1 MNHEY, CDR2 SVGEGT. The J segment lost 0 bases and the V segment lost 6 bases, leaving 4 bases of the junction unmatched. The CDR3 runs 17 residues. The CDR3 here is CASRTSGRVSNTGELFF. As DNA, the CDR3 is TGTGCCAGCAGAACTAGCGGGAGGGTTTCGAACACCGGGGAGCTGTTTTTT.

This clonotype was detected ten times or more. The chain uses TRBV5-1 and TRBJ2-3; 9 positions match TRBD2. The V and J ends lost 4 bases and 5 bases, in that order; junction bases with no gene match: 11. Germline V gene data show CDR1 as SGHRS and CDR2 as YFSETQ. The length of the CDR3 is 16 residues. The CDR3 DNA reads as TGCGCCAGCAGCCTTGGGACGGCGGGGGGGGAAGATACGCAGTATTTT. It specifies CASSLGTAGGEDTQYF.